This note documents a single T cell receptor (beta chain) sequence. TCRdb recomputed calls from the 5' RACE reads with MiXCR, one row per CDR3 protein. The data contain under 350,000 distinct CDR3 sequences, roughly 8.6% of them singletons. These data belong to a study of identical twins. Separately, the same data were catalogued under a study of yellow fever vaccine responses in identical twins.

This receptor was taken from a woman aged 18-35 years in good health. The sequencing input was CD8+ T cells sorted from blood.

Written as DNA, the CDR3 is TGTGCCAGCAGCCAAGAGGACAGGCGACTCTACAATGAGCAGTTCTTC. Its protein is CASSQEDRRLYNEQFF. The chain has TRBV3-1 and TRBJ2-1, with TRBD1 matching over 7 bases. Germline values: CDR1 LGHDT, CDR2 YNNKEL (reference sequence). The CDR3 consists of 16 residues. V shed 0 bases, J shed 3 bases, and the junction held 5 bases outside the gene matches.